This T cell receptor (beta chain) was retrieved from a study of cytomegalovirus exposure and HLA in healthy donors. The study, taken as a whole, reports: Being indistinguishable, some V segments were excluded, TRBV6-2 and TRBV6-3 among them. The authors enumerated 150 to 200 TCR beta chains as linked to cytomegalovirus. By a later analysis, the bulk of CMV-associated TCR beta chains appeared HLA-restricted. Associated with HLA alleles at 0.05 false discovery rate in a later analysis were over 15,000 TCR beta sequences.

Germline V gene lookup returns CDR1 MGHRA and CDR2 YSYEKL. CDR3 length equals 16 residues. About this clone itself: Its cognate antigen is unknown. Mismatch with germline at one junction end may stem from a read error.

The PCR made use of 60 Vbeta and 13 Jbeta primers. The repertoire was sequenced with immunoSEQ multiplex PCR; TCRdb's copy has only in-frame clones and lacks some. This table holds 150,000 to 200,000 clones, about 74% found once. Sequencing was performed on PBMCs. This chain uses TRBV4-1 with TRBJ2-7; 9 positions match TRBD2. This clonotype originated in a male donor in good health and CMV-seronegative. The CDR3 DNA sequence: TGCGCCAGCAGCCAAGAAACCCTAGCGGGATCCTTCGAGCAGTACTTC. Translating it yields CASSQETLAGSFEQYF.